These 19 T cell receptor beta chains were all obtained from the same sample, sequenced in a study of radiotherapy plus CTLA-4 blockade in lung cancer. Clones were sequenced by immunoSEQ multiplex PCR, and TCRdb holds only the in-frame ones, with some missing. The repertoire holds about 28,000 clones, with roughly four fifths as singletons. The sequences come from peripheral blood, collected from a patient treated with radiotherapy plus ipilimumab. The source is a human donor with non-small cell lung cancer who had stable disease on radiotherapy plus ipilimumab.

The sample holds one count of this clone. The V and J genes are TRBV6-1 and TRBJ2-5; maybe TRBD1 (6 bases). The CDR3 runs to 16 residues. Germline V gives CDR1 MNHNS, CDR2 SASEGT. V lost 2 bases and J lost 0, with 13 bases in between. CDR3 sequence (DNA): TGTGCCAGCAGTGAACGATCCAGGGGCAACCAAGAGACCCAGTACTTC. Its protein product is CASSERSRGNQETQYF.

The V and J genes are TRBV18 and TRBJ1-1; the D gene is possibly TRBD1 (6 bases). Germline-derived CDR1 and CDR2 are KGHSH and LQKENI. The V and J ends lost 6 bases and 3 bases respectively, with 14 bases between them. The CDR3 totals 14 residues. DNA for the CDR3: TGTGCCAGCTCGCAAGGGGAGGGGGACACTGAAGCTTTCTTT. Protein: CASSQGEGDTEAFF.

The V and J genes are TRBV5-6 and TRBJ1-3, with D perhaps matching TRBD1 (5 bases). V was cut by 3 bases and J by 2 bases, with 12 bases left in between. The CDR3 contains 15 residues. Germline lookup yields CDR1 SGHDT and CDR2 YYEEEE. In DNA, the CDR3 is TGTGCCAGCAGCTCCACGGACACCGCTGGAAACACCATATATTTT. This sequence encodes CASSSTDTAGNTIYF.

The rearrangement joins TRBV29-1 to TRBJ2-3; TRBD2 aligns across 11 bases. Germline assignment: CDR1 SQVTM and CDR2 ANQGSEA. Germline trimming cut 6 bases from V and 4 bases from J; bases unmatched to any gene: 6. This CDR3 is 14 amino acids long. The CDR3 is CSVGLLAGADTQYF. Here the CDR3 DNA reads TGCAGCGTCGGTTTACTAGCGGGGGCAGATACGCAGTATTTT.

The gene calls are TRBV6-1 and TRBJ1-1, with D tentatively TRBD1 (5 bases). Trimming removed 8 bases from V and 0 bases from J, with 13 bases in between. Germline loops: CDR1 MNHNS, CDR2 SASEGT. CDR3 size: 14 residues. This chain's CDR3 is CASHQKGLNTEAFF. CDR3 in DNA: TGTGCCAGCCATCAAAAGGGGCTGAACACTGAAGCTTTCTTT.

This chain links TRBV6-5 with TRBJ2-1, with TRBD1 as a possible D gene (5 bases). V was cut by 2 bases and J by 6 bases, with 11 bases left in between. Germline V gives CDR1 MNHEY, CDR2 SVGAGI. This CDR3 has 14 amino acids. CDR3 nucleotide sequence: TGTGCCAGCAGTTACGTCGACAGAGTCAATGAGCAGTTCTTC. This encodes CASSYVDRVNEQFF.

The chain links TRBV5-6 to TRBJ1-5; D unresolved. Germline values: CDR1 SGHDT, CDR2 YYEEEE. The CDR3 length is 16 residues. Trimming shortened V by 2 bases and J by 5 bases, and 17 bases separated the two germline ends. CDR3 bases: TGTGCCAGCAGCTTCTCCTCACACCCCTGGGATCAGCCCCAGCATTTT. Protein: CASSFSSHPWDQPQHF.

The CDR3 spells CASSSTGQGHNSPLHF. The CDR3 DNA reads TGTGCCAGCAGTTCGACGGGACAGGGACATAATTCACCCCTCCACTTT. This chain connects TRBV27 to TRBJ1-6; TRBD1 matches at 9 bases. Germline V gives CDR1 MNHEY, CDR2 SMNVEV (reference sequence). This CDR3 has 16 residues. J was trimmed by 5 bases and V by 4 bases; bases with no gene match: 6.

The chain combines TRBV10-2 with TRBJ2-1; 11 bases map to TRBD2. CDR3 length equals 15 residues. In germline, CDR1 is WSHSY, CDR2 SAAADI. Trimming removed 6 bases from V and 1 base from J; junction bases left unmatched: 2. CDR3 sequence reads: CASRGLAASYNEQFF. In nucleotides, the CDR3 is TGCGCCAGCAGGGGACTAGCGGCTTCCTACAATGAGCAGTTCTTC.

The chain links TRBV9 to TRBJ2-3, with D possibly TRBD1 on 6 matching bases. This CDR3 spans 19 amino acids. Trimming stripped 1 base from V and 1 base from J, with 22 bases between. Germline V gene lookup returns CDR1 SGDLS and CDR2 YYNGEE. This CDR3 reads CASSVFASNRAMGTDTQYF. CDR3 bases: TGTGCCAGCAGCGTATTTGCATCCAACAGGGCCATGGGCACAGATACGCAGTATTTT.

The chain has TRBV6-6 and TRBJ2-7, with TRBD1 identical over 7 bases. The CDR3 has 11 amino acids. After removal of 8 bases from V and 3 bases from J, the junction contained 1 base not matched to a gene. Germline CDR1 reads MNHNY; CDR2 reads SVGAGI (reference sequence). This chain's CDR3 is CASGDSYEQYV. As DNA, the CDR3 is TGTGCCAGCGGGGACAGCTACGAGCAGTACGTC.

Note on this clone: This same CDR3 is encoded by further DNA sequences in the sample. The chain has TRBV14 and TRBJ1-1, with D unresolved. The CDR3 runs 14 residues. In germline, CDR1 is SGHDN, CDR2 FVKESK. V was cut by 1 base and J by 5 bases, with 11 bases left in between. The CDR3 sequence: CASSQVSGSTEAFF. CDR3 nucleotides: TGTGCCAGCAGCCAAGTCTCGGGGAGTACTGAAGCTTTCTTT.

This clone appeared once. The CDR3 region has the DNA TGTGCCAGCAGCCCCGGACTAGCGGGGGGAAGTTACAATGAGCAGTTCTTC. Residues: CASSPGLAGGSYNEQFF. V and J are TRBV28 and TRBJ2-1; TRBD2 aligns across 14 bases. Losses at the gene ends were 6 bases for V and 4 bases for J; bases not matched to a gene: 8. Germline CDR1 and CDR2: MDHEN and SYDVKM. This CDR3 is built from 17 residues.

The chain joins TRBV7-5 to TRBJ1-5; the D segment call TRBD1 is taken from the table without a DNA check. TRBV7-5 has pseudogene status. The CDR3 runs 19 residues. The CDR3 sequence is CVRSSTPDRGACNNQPQHF. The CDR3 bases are TGTGTCAGAAGCTCAACTCCGGACAGGGGGGCTTGTAACAATCAGCCCCAGCATTTT.

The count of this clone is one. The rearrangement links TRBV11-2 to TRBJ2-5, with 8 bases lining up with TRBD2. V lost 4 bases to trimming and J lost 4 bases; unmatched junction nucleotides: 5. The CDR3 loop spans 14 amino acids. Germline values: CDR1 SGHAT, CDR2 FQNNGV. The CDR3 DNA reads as TGTGCCAGCAGCTACACTAGCGGCCGAGAGACCCAGTACTTC. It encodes CASSYTSGRETQYF.

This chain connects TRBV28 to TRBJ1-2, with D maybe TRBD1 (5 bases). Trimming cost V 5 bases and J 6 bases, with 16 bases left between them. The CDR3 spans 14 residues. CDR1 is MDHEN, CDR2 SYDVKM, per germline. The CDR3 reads CASSPLIQADGYTF. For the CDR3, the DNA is TGTGCCAGCAGTCCCCTGATACAGGCCGATGGCTACACCTTC.

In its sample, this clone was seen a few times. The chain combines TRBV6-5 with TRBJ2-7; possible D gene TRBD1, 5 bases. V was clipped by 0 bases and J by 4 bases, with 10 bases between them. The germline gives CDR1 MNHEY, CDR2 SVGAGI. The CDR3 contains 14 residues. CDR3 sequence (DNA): TGTGCCAGCAGTTACTCCATGGACATGTACGAGCAGTACTTC. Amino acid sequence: CASSYSMDMYEQYF.

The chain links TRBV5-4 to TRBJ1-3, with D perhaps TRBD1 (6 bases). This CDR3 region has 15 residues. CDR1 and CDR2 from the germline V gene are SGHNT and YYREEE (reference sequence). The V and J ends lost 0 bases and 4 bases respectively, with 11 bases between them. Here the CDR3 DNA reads TGTGCCAGCAGCTTGGCAGGGGTCCAAGGAAACACCATATATTTT. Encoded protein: CASSLAGVQGNTIYF.

In nucleotides, the CDR3 is TGTGCCAGCAGCCCCGGCGGGGGAGCCAAAAACATTCAGTACTTC. Its protein product is CASSPGGGAKNIQYF. The chain is built from TRBV7-3 and TRBJ2-4; 7 bases are shared with TRBD2. The J segment lost 0 bases and the V segment lost 5 bases, leaving 4 bases of the junction unmatched. The CDR3 consists of 15 residues. Germline-derived CDR1 and CDR2 are SGHTA and FQGTGA.